This is a list of T cell receptor beta chains from one sample in a study of cytomegalovirus exposure and HLA in healthy donors. The data were produced by immunoSEQ multiplex PCR, yet TCRdb's version contains in-frame clones alone and is incomplete. The sample carries about 92,000 clones, roughly four fifths recorded once. The sample comprised PBMCs. The origin of the receptors is a woman in her late teens or twenties in good health and CMV-seropositive. Each CDR3 is given with its conserved first and last residue. A D gene is named only where the DNA matches it firmly. Clone size is stated in some rows and not others, as once, few, many or a class when expanded.

cdr3_nt: TGCAGCGCTCACAGGGGGACGGGGAGCACTGAAGCTTTCTTT
cdr3_aa: CSAHRGTGSTEAFF
v_call: TRBV29-1
clone_size: -
d_call: TRBD1
j_call: TRBJ1-1

cdr3_nt: TGTGCCAGCGAGGAGGGAGGGGAAAAACTGTTTTTT
cdr3_aa: CASEEGGEKLFF
v_call: TRBV2
clone_size: -
d_call: -
j_call: TRBJ1-4

cdr3_nt: TGTGCCAGCACCCTCGTGGGGGACAGAGGGGAAAAACTGTTTTTT
cdr3_aa: CASTLVGDRGEKLFF
v_call: TRBV6-1
clone_size: few
d_call: TRBD1
j_call: TRBJ1-4

cdr3_nt: TGTGCCAGCAGTCAAAAACAGGGGGCCTATGGCTACACCTTC
cdr3_aa: CASSQKQGAYGYTF
v_call: TRBV6-5
clone_size: -
d_call: TRBD1
j_call: TRBJ1-2

cdr3_nt: TGCAGGGGGCTTGAGAACACTGAAGCTTTCTTT
cdr3_aa: CRGLENTEAFF
v_call: TRBV20-1
clone_size: -
d_call: -
j_call: TRBJ1-1

cdr3_nt: TGTGCCAGCAGCGGACAGGGCCCCTCTACGGAAGAGCAGTACTTC
cdr3_aa: CASSGQGPSTEEQYF
v_call: TRBV9
clone_size: -
d_call: TRBD1
j_call: TRBJ2-7

cdr3_nt: TGTGCCAGCAGCTCCGGACAGGGGATGTCCAAAAACATTCAGTACTTC
cdr3_aa: CASSSGQGMSKNIQYF
v_call: TRBV5-4
clone_size: -
d_call: TRBD1
j_call: TRBJ2-4

cdr3_nt: TGTGCCAGCAGCTTATTAAGCGGGACAGGGGAAGATACGCAGTATTTT
cdr3_aa: CASSLLSGTGEDTQYF
v_call: TRBV7-6
clone_size: -
d_call: TRBD1
j_call: TRBJ2-3

cdr3_nt: TGTGCCAGCAGGACTCCGACGACAGGGGGCTATGGCTACACCTTC
cdr3_aa: CASRTPTTGGYGYTF
v_call: TRBV6-5
clone_size: -
d_call: TRBD1
j_call: TRBJ1-2

cdr3_nt: TGTGCCTCGAAGGGGCTCAATAGCAATCAGCCCCAGCATTTT
cdr3_aa: CASKGLNSNQPQHF
v_call: TRBV27
clone_size: once
d_call: -
j_call: TRBJ1-5

cdr3_nt: TGTGCCACCAGCAGGGGACTAGCGGGAGGTGAGACCCAGTACTTC
cdr3_aa: CATSRGLAGGETQYF
v_call: TRBV15
clone_size: -
d_call: TRBD2
j_call: TRBJ2-5

cdr3_nt: TGTGCCAGCAGTGCGCCAGGGATCGAGACCCAGTACTTC
cdr3_aa: CASSAPGIETQYF
v_call: TRBV28
clone_size: -
d_call: -
j_call: TRBJ2-5

cdr3_nt: TGTGCCTGGAGCCTAGCGGGAGTCAACACCGGGGAGCTGTTTTTT
cdr3_aa: CAWSLAGVNTGELFF
v_call: TRBV30
clone_size: -
d_call: TRBD2
j_call: TRBJ2-2

cdr3_nt: TGTGCCAGTAGTATAGGAGGAGGGGCCGGACTAGCTTTCTTT
cdr3_aa: CASSIGGGAGLAFF
v_call: TRBV19
clone_size: -
d_call: -
j_call: TRBJ1-1

cdr3_nt: TGTGCCAGCAGCTTGTTCCCGGGACTAGCGGGATGGGGGGAAGAGACCCAGTACTTC
cdr3_aa: CASSLFPGLAGWGEETQYF
v_call: TRBV7-9
clone_size: once
d_call: TRBD2
j_call: TRBJ2-5

cdr3_nt: TGTGCCAGGGACTACAACTACAATGAGCAGTTCTTC
cdr3_aa: CARDYNYNEQFF
v_call: TRBV5-8
clone_size: -
d_call: -
j_call: TRBJ2-1

cdr3_nt: TGCGCCAGCAGCTTGTCGATAGGGGAGGACAAACTGTTTTTT
cdr3_aa: CASSLSIGEDKLFF
v_call: TRBV5-1
clone_size: -
d_call: -
j_call: TRBJ1-4

cdr3_nt: TGCGCCAGCAGTGATATTCGATTAGCGGGTTTGAATGAGCAGTTCTTC
cdr3_aa: CASSDIRLAGLNEQFF
v_call: TRBV10-1
clone_size: -
d_call: TRBD2
j_call: TRBJ2-1

cdr3_nt: TGTGCCAGCAGTTACTCAGGTGGGCCCTCCTACGAGCAGTACTTC
cdr3_aa: CASSYSGGPSYEQYF
v_call: TRBV6-5
clone_size: -
d_call: -
j_call: TRBJ2-7

cdr3_nt: TGTGCCAGCAGCTTTTCAGGGGTTCCCTCTGGGGCCAACGTCCTGACTTTC
cdr3_aa: CASSFSGVPSGANVLTF
v_call: TRBV13
clone_size: -
d_call: -
j_call: TRBJ2-6

cdr3_nt: TGTGCCAGCAGTTTACCGTCCGGAAACACCATATATTTT
cdr3_aa: CASSLPSGNTIYF
v_call: TRBV13
clone_size: -
d_call: -
j_call: TRBJ1-3

cdr3_nt: TGTGCCAGCAGTCGCGCCGCCTATAGCAATCAGCCCCAGCATTTT
cdr3_aa: CASSRAAYSNQPQHF
v_call: TRBV6-5
clone_size: few
d_call: -
j_call: TRBJ1-5

cdr3_nt: TGTGCCAGCAGGTTGGGCGGGCCAAGCTCCTACGAGCAGTACTTC
cdr3_aa: CASRLGGPSSYEQYF
v_call: TRBV27
clone_size: -
d_call: -
j_call: TRBJ2-7

cdr3_nt: TGCGCCAGCAGCACCTTTACAGGGGCAATTAATGAAAAACTGTTTTTT
cdr3_aa: CASSTFTGAINEKLFF
v_call: TRBV5-1
clone_size: once
d_call: TRBD1
j_call: TRBJ1-4

cdr3_nt: TGTGCCAGCAGGTCTGACAAGAACTATGGCTACACCTTC
cdr3_aa: CASRSDKNYGYTF
v_call: TRBV6-5
clone_size: -
d_call: -
j_call: TRBJ1-2

cdr3_nt: TGTGCCAGCAGCTTAGAGGGGGTGAGTTACGAGCAGTACTTC
cdr3_aa: CASSLEGVSYEQYF
v_call: TRBV7-9
clone_size: -
d_call: -
j_call: TRBJ2-7

cdr3_nt: TGTGCCACTCAGGGTTACACTGAAGCTTTCTTT
cdr3_aa: CATQGYTEAFF
v_call: TRBV19
clone_size: -
d_call: -
j_call: TRBJ1-1

cdr3_nt: TGTGCCAGTAGTAAACCCAACAAGAACACTGAAGCTTTCTTT
cdr3_aa: CASSKPNKNTEAFF
v_call: TRBV19
clone_size: once
d_call: -
j_call: TRBJ1-1

cdr3_nt: TGCGCCAGCAGTGAGTCTGTAAACACTGAAGCTTTCTTT
cdr3_aa: CASSESVNTEAFF
v_call: TRBV10-1
clone_size: once
d_call: -
j_call: TRBJ1-1